Below, 2 T cell receptor beta chains from the same sample are listed, as sequenced in a study of T-cell reconstitution after alpha-beta-depleted transplantation in children. TCRbeta library preparation incorporated unique molecular identifiers. TCRdb re-called the PCR reads with MiXCR, one entry per CDR3 protein. In the table there are around 450,000 distinct CDR3 sequences, 8% to 11% of which are singletons. This sample comprised PBMCs, obtained before TCRalphabeta/CD19-depleted stem cell transplant. The receptors derive from a child aged 2-15 years with inherited bone marrow failure, due to receive a stem cell transplant.

This clonotype was observed many times. This chain uses TRBV4-2 with TRBJ1-6; D gene ambiguous. CDR1 and CDR2 (germline): LGHNA, YNFKEQ. The CDR3 extends over 16 amino acids. V shed 2 bases and J shed 4 bases, with 12 bases lying between them. CDR3 DNA sequence: TGTGCCAGCAGCCAAACTTTGTCGGATTATAATTCACCCCTCCACTTT. Its protein product is CASSQTLSDYNSPLHF.

This clonotype was counted ten times or more. V and J are TRBV9 and TRBJ1-1; 7 bases line up with TRBD1. Germline CDR1 is SGDLS and CDR2 is YYNGEE. The CDR3 totals 14 residues. V shed 4 bases and J 3 bases; nucleotides not matched to a gene: 6. Written as DNA, the CDR3 is TGTGCCAGCAGCCCTCGACAGGGAGACACTGAAGCTTTCTTT. Amino acid sequence: CASSPRQGDTEAFF.